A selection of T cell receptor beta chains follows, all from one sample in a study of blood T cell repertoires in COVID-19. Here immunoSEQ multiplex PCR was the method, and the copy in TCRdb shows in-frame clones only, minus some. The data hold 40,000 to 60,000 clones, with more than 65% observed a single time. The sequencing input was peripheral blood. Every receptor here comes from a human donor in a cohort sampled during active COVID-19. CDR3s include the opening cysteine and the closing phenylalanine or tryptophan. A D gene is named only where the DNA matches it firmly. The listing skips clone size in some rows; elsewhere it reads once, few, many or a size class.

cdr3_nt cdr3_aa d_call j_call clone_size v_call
TGTGCCAGCAGCGACGAGGGAAACACCATATATTTT CASSDEGNTIYF NA TRBJ1-3 NA TRBV9
TGCGCCAGCAGCCAAGTCAGGGTCCGTTATAATTCACCCCTCCACTTT CASSQVRVRYNSPLHF NA TRBJ1-6 NA TRBV4-1
TGTGCCAGCTCACCAAGACAGGCGACCGAGCAGTACTTC CASSPRQATEQYF NA TRBJ2-7 few TRBV18
TGTGCCAGCTCACCTGACAGGATAAGTGAAAAACTGTTTTTT CASSPDRISEKLFF NA TRBJ1-4 NA TRBV18
TGTGCCAGCAGCTCACCCCCCGGGGGTAGGTCAACTGAAGCTTTCTTT CASSSPPGGRSTEAFF NA TRBJ1-1 few TRBV7-9
TGTGCCACCAGCAGTTCGGGTAGCTCCTACGAGCAGTACTTC CATSSSGSSYEQYF NA TRBJ2-7 NA TRBV15
TGCAGCGTGACCGGGACACAGAACACTGAAGCTTTCTTT CSVTGTQNTEAFF NA TRBJ1-1 NA TRBV29-1
TGTGCCAGTAGTATAGGTGGCTCCGGGGAGCAGTACTTC CASSIGGSGEQYF NA TRBJ2-7 once TRBV19
TGTGCCAGCAGCATAGACAGGGGGCGCAGGGAAGCTTTCTTT CASSIDRGRREAFF TRBD1 TRBJ1-1 NA TRBV2
TGTGCCATCGTCCGCGGGAGTGGATCCTACGAGCAGTACTTC CAIVRGSGSYEQYF TRBD2 TRBJ2-7 NA TRBV10-3
TGTGCCTGGAGTGCGGGGACAGGGGAAACTGAAGCTTTCTTT CAWSAGTGETEAFF TRBD1 TRBJ1-1 NA TRBV30
TGTGCCAGCAGTCAGGGTGGACAGGAAGAGACCCAGTACTTC CASSQGGQEETQYF TRBD1 TRBJ2-5 NA TRBV28
TGTGCCAGCAGCTTACGGGACATGCGTCTATCTGGCTACACCTTC CASSLRDMRLSGYTF NA TRBJ1-2 NA TRBV7-2
TGTGCCAGCAGGTTCGACGGGACTAGTTTCCATGAGCAGTTCTTC CASRFDGTSFHEQFF TRBD2 TRBJ2-1 NA TRBV6-5
TGTGCCAGCAGTTACCTAGCGGGAGGGCCTCAAGAGACCCAGTACTTC CASSYLAGGPQETQYF TRBD2 TRBJ2-5 NA TRBV6-2/TRBV6-3
TGCGCCAGCAGCCAAGAATGGACAGACTATGGCTACACCTTC CASSQEWTDYGYTF NA TRBJ1-2 NA TRBV4-3
TGTGCCAGTAGTGGAACCGGGACTAGCGGCTACGAGCAGTACTTC CASSGTGTSGYEQYF TRBD2 TRBJ2-7 NA TRBV19
TGTGCCAGCAGCTTCGGGACAGCGAACACTGAAGCTTTCTTT CASSFGTANTEAFF TRBD1 TRBJ1-1 once TRBV7-2
TGTGCCAGTAGTATAGAAATGACAGGGAATGGCTACACCTTC CASSIEMTGNGYTF TRBD1 TRBJ1-2 few TRBV19
TGTGCCAGCAGCCAAACTAGCGGGAGTCATGCAGATACGCAGTATTTT CASSQTSGSHADTQYF TRBD2 TRBJ2-3 NA TRBV3-1/TRBV3-2
TGTGCCAGCACGGGACAGGGAAGATACGAGCAGTACTTC CASTGQGRYEQYF NA TRBJ2-7 NA TRBV21-1
TGTGCCATCAGTACAGGGAACACTGAAGCTTTCTTT CAISTGNTEAFF NA TRBJ1-1 once TRBV10-3
TGCAGTGCTAGTTTACAGGGCTATGGCTACACCTTC CSASLQGYGYTF NA TRBJ1-2 NA TRBV20-1
TGTGCCACCAGGAATCCGGGACAGGGGAACACCGGGGAGCTGTTTTTT CATRNPGQGNTGELFF TRBD1 TRBJ2-2 NA TRBV15
TGTGCCAGCAGCTCCGGGACAGGGGCAGATACGCAGTATTTT CASSSGTGADTQYF TRBD1 TRBJ2-3 NA TRBV7-3
TGTGCCACCAGTGGAAGCAGGGGAAACACTGAAGCTTTCTTT CATSGSRGNTEAFF NA TRBJ1-1 NA TRBV24-1
TGTGCCAGCAGCTCAAGCGACAGGGGGTATGTTGAAGCTTTCTTT CASSSSDRGYVEAFF TRBD1 TRBJ1-1 NA TRBV5-5
TGTGCCAGCAAGTACAGGGGTAATGAAAAACTGTTTTTT CASKYRGNEKLFF TRBD1 TRBJ1-4 NA TRBV6-5
TGCAGCGTTGGTGCCCCTAGCGGGAGGGGAAATGAGCAGTTCTTC CSVGAPSGRGNEQFF TRBD2 TRBJ2-1 NA TRBV29-1
TGCGCCAGCAGCCAAGGTGTTCTCCTGCGGGAGGGCGGCACAGATACGCAGTATTTT CASSQGVLLREGGTDTQYF TRBD2 TRBJ2-3 NA TRBV4-3
TGTGCCAGCAGTCCACGGACAGACAATTCACCCCTCCACTTT CASSPRTDNSPLHF NA TRBJ1-6 NA TRBV6-2/TRBV6-3
TGTGCCAGCAGCCCCTTGAGGGACAGGCACCGGGACTACCAATACGAGCAGTACTTC CASSPLRDRHRDYQYEQYF NA TRBJ2-7 NA TRBV21-1
TGTGCCAGCAGCCTTGGGGCAGCTTATAATGAAAAACTGTTTTTT CASSLGAAYNEKLFF NA TRBJ1-4 NA TRBV2
TGCGCCAGCAGAGGGGAAGAGACCCAGTACTTC CASRGEETQYF NA TRBJ2-5 once TRBV4-1
TGTGCTAGCAGCTTAGGTGGTGACAGGGGTTCAGATACGCAGTATTTT CASSLGGDRGSDTQYF TRBD1 TRBJ2-3 NA TRBV7-7
TGTGCCAGCAGTTACTCGGACAGGGGCTATGGCTACACCTTC CASSYSDRGYGYTF TRBD1 TRBJ1-2 NA TRBV6-5
TGTGCCACCAGCCTTGGGACAGGAGACCTCCATGAAGCTTTCTTT CATSLGTGDLHEAFF TRBD1 TRBJ1-1 NA TRBV24-1
TGTGCCAGCAGTTACTTGGACAGCTCCTATGGCTACACCTTC CASSYLDSSYGYTF NA TRBJ1-2 NA TRBV6-5
TGTGCCAGCAGCTTAAGCGGGACAGGGGGCAATGAGCAGTTCTTC CASSLSGTGGNEQFF TRBD1 TRBJ2-1 NA TRBV11-3
TGTGCCATCAGTGAGCGGGAGGGTCGCTACGAGCAGTACTTC CAISEREGRYEQYF TRBD2 TRBJ2-7 NA TRBV10-3
TGTGCTTCGGGACAGGCCCTGACAGATACGCAGTATTTT CASGQALTDTQYF TRBD1 TRBJ2-3 few TRBV27
TGTGCCAGCAGAGGGGGGGGACAGGGTGCTGAAAAACTGTTTTTT CASRGGGQGAEKLFF TRBD1 TRBJ1-4 NA TRBV28
TGTGCCAGCAGACCGACCGGCGGGCGAAAAGAGACCCAGTACTTC CASRPTGGRKETQYF NA TRBJ2-5 NA TRBV27
TGTGCCAGCAACAACAGGGGTAGTAGGCTGTTTTTT CASNNRGSRLFF TRBD1 TRBJ1-4 NA TRBV28
TGCGCCAGCAGCCCGGACAGGGGGAACAATGAGCAGTTCTTC CASSPDRGNNEQFF TRBD1 TRBJ2-1 NA TRBV5-1
TGTGCCAGCAGCTTTGACAGGGGTGAGACCCAGTACTTC CASSFDRGETQYF TRBD1 TRBJ2-5 NA TRBV5-4
TGCGCCAGCAGATCGAGCGGGAGCTCCTACAATGAGCAGTTCTTC CASRSSGSSYNEQFF TRBD2 TRBJ2-1 NA TRBV5-1
TGTGCCAGCAGCCAAGATGGGGCTAGCGGGAGAGTGGCAGGCGCCAAAAACATTCAGTACTTC CASSQDGASGRVAGAKNIQYF TRBD2 TRBJ2-4 NA TRBV3-1/TRBV3-2
TGTGCCAGCAGTTTACCCGGACAGGGACTGAACACTGAAGCTTTCTTT CASSLPGQGLNTEAFF TRBD1 TRBJ1-1 NA TRBV28
TGCGCCAGCAGCTTTCAGGGGGCTTTCGGGGAGCTGTTTTTT CASSFQGAFGELFF TRBD1 TRBJ2-2 few TRBV5-1
TGTGCCAGCAGTGGACAGGGGAAGTCCTACGAGCAGTACTTC CASSGQGKSYEQYF TRBD1 TRBJ2-7 NA TRBV27
TGTGCCAGCAGCTTGGTCACGGGAGGGCCTGGAGATACGCAGTATTTT CASSLVTGGPGDTQYF TRBD2 TRBJ2-3 NA TRBV5-5
TGCGCCAGCAGCTTGGAAACAGGAAACTACAATGAGCAGTTCTTC CASSLETGNYNEQFF NA TRBJ2-1 NA TRBV5-1
TGTGCCAGCAGCTTTTCAGGGGGTAAAACTAATGAAAAACTGTTTTTT CASSFSGGKTNEKLFF TRBD1 TRBJ1-4 NA TRBV11-2
TGTGCCAGCAGTCCCGGGACTAGCGGTTCCTACAATGAGCAGTTCTTC CASSPGTSGSYNEQFF TRBD2 TRBJ2-1 NA TRBV27